The clone carrying this T cell receptor (beta chain) was detected a few times. Germline V lookup: CDR1 MNHEY, CDR2 SVGAGI. The V segment lost 6 bases and the J segment 15 bases; nucleotides outside the gene matches: 11. This CDR3 is built from 12 residues. This record comes from a study of cytomegalovirus exposure and HLA in healthy donors. With 60 Vbeta and 13 Jbeta primers, the PCR was carried out. Measured with immunoSEQ multiplex PCR; TCRdb has only the in-frame clones, and not every one. The table has 150,000 to 200,000 clones, 78% seen once. The specimen sequenced was PBMCs. This clonotype was sampled from a woman in her forties in good health and CMV-seronegative. The V gene is TRBV6-5, the J gene TRBJ1-3; TRBD1 matches 7 bases. CDR3 sequence reads: CASSGTTGTSYF. In nucleotides, the CDR3 is TGTGCCAGCAGCGGGACGACAGGGACATCATATTTT.